The sequence of this TCR beta chain was determined in a study of blood T cells in healthy people across ages (dated by TCRdb to between 2015 and 2016). Background on the whole study: In model experiments, template switching captured roughly one uniquely barcoded TCR beta cDNA molecule for every two T cells. The study measured age-related changes in TCR beta repertoire diversity using deep sequencing normalized with unique cDNA molecular identifiers. The donors were split into four age groups: young (average roughly 15 years), middle-aged (roughly 39), aged (about 56) and long-lived (approximately 80). Donors of different ages were randomly distributed across sequencing lanes to avoid experimental bias. Using the same blood draw, the study looked at two additional independent replicas of 1 million unique cDNA reads for two donors, one aged 18 to 29 and the other aged 80 or older.

Libraries came from 5' RACE. The data were produced on an Illumina HiSeq 2500. A second PCR of about 6 to 11 cycles was performed with a sample-barcoded 5' primer and a J-beta primer mix. A template-switch 5' adaptor carrying 12 random nucleotides introduced a unique molecular identifier onto each TCR beta cDNA molecule. At least 3 million CDR3-containing paired-end reads were obtained from each sample. First-strand cDNA was synthesized from all RNA with the Mint cDNA synthesis kit, primed by a TRBC-specific oligonucleotide. All cDNA was treated with uracil-DNA glycosylase and then went through a first 18-cycle PCR with the universal primers M1SS and BC2_uni_R. Per the original workflow: For normalization, 1 million high-quality reads were randomly selected from each sample, with every read carrying a distinct molecular identifier. Instead of being binned into consensus sequences, reads with shared molecular identifiers were discarded. MiTCR, set to a Q25 quality threshold and the strictest error-elimination algorithm, was used for CDR3 identification, clonotype clustering and error correction. A nonparametric unseen species model using Euler transformation provided a lower-bound estimate of total TCR beta diversity. The public reads were quality trimmed at Q25 with fastp and then assembled into clones with MiXCR by TCRdb, keeping productive beta chains. Entries that share a CDR3 protein sequence are merged under the most common genes and DNA. The V and J calls follow TCRdb's processing rather than the paper's. The sample profile shows about 620,000 distinct CDR3 sequences; roughly half of them were found once. Approximately 15% of the sample goes to the ten largest clones.

The roughly 39 donors, aged 6 to 90 years, were systemically healthy Caucasian individuals from Russia. Each donor gave about 9.7 milliliters of peripheral blood, drawn into EDTA-treated Vacutainer tubes. Ficoll-Paque density-gradient centrifugation was used to isolate PBMCs, with at least 6.5 million per sample. Total RNA, at least 6 micrograms per sample, was extracted from PBMCs with Trizol reagent. For every donor, an aliquot of PBMCs went through flow cytometry to measure the percentages of naive CD45RAhigh/CD27high T cells. This clonotype has a handful of counts. Its antigen specificity is not known. No base qualities exist here, and no much larger clone lies one base off it. Study-wide conclusions, independent of this receptor: Since profiling was done on bulk unsorted PBMCs, naive and antigen-experienced compartments could not be conclusively compared. Compared with the aged group, the long-lived group had more naive CD4+ T cells, fewer expanded clones and increased TCR diversity, a pattern suggesting age selection. Estimates of total diversity based on one million sequenced T cells were regarded as lower bounds and as underestimates. Because the CMV infection status of the donors was unknown, age-related changes in expanded clonotypes may potentially have been confounded. A strong correlation was found between observed TCR beta diversity and the percentage of naive T cells measured by flow cytometry. Observed TCR beta diversity per million T cells fell roughly linearly with age, and a significant reduction was already apparent by age approximately 41.

The specimen was blood. The sequence was obtained from a woman of 80 years or more in good health.

CDR3 reads: CASSSLGGSWETQYF. The bases are TGTGCCAGCAGTTCACTGGGCGGGAGCTGGGAGACCCAGTACTTC. The chain is encoded by TRBV27 joined to TRBJ2-5; the junction holds 7 bases that match TRBD2. V has 4 bases trimmed and J has 5 bases trimmed; junction bases matching no gene number 10. CDR1 and CDR2, per the germline V gene (reference sequence), are MNHEY and SMNVEV. The CDR3 goes from the cysteine to the phenylalanine over 15 residues. The only DNA kept is the CDR3, 45 bases in frame from the first base.